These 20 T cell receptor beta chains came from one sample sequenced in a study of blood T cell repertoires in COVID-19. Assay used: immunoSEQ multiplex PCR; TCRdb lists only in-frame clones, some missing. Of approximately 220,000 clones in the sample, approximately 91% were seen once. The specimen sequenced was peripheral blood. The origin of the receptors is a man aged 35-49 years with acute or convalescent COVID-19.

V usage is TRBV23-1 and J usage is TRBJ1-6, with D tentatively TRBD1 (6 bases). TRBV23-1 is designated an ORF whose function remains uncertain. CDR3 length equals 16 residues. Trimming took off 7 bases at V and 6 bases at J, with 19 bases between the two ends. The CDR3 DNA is TGCGCCAGCACCTCCCCGCCACAGGGAAGTAATTCACCCCTCCACTTT. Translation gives CASTSPPQGSNSPLHF.

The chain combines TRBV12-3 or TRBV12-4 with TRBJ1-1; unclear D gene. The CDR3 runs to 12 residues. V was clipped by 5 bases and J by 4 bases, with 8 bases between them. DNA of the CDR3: TGTGCCAGCAGTCTGATAGTCACTGAAGCTTTCTTT. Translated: CASSLIVTEAFF.

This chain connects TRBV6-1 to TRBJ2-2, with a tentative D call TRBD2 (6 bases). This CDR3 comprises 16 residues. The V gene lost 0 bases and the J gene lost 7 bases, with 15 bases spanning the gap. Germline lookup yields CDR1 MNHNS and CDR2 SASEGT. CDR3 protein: CASSEAWASEGGELFF. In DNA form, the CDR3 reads TGTGCCAGCAGTGAAGCCTGGGCTAGCGAGGGCGGGGAGCTGTTTTTT.

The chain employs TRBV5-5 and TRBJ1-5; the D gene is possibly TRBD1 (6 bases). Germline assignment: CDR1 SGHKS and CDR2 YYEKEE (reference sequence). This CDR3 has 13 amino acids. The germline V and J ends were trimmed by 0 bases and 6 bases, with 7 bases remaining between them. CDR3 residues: CASSLDRAQPQHF. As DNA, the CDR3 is TGTGCCAGCAGCTTGGACAGGGCTCAGCCCCAGCATTTT.

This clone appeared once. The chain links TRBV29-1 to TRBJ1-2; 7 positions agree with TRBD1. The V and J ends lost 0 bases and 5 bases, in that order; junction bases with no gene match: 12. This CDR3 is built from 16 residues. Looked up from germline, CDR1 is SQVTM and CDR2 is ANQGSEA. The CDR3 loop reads CSVEDNGQDRKYGYTF. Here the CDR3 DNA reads TGCAGCGTTGAAGATAATGGGCAGGACAGGAAGTATGGCTACACCTTC. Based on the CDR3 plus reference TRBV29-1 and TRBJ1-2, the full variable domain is SAVISQKPSRDICQRGTSLTIQCQVDSQVTMMFWYRQQPGQSLTLIATANQGSEATYESGFVIDKFPISRPNLTFSTLTVSNMSPEDSSIYLCSVEDNGQDRKYGYTFGSGTRLTVV.

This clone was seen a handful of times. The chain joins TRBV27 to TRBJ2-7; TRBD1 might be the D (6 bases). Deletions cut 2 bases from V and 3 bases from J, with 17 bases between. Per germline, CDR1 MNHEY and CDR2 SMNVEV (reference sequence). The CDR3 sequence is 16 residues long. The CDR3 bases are TGTGCCAGCAGTTTAAATGGCAGGGGTCTAAACTACGAGCAGTACTTC. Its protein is CASSLNGRGLNYEQYF.

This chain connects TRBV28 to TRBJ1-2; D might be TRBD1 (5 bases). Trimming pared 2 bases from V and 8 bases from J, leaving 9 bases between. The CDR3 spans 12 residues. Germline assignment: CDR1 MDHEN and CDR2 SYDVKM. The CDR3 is CASSLTGVGYTF. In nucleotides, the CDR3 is TGTGCCAGCAGTTTAACGGGGGTGGGCTACACCTTC.

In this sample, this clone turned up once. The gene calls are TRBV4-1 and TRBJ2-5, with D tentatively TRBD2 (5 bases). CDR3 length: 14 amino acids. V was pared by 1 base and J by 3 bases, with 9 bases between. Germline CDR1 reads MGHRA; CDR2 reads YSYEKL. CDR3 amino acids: CASSQGDGEETQYF. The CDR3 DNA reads TGCGCCAGCAGCCAAGGTGACGGGGAAGAGACCCAGTACTTC.

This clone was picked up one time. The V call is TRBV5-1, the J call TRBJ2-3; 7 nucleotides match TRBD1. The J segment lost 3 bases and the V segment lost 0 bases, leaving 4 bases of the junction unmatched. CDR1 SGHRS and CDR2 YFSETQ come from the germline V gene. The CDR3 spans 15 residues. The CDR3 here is CASSLGKGATDTQYF. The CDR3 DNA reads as TGCGCCAGCAGCTTGGGCAAGGGGGCGACAGATACGCAGTATTTT.

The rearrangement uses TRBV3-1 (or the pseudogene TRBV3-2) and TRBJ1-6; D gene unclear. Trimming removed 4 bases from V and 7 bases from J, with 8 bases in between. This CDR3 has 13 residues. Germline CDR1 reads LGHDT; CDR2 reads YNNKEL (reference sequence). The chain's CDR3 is CASSPEANSPLHF. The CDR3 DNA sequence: TGTGCCAGCAGCCCCGAGGCCAATTCACCCCTCCACTTT.

This CDR3 reads CASSYGQGLDTIYF. The CDR3 nucleotides are TGTGCCAGCAGTTACGGACAGGGGTTGGACACCATATATTTT. The chain couples TRBV28 to TRBJ1-3, with TRBD1 matching 9 bases. The CDR3 is 14 residues long. Germline-derived CDR1 and CDR2 are MDHEN and SYDVKM. The ends lost 4 bases at V and 8 bases at J; junction bases unmatched: 6.

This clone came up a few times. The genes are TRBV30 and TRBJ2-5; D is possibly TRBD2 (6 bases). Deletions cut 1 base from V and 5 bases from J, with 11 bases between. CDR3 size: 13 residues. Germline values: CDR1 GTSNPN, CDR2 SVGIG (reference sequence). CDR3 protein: CAWSATSGETQYF. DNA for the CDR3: TGTGCCTGGAGTGCGACGAGCGGGGAGACCCAGTACTTC.

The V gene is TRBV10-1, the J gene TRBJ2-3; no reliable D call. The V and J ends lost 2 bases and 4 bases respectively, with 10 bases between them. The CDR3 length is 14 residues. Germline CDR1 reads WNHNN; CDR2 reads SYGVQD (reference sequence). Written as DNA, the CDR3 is TGCGCCAGCAGTGAGGACAAGAAGGCAGATACGCAGTATTTT. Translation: CASSEDKKADTQYF.

This chain's CDR3 is CASGRTSGYEQYF. CDR3 in DNA: TGTGCCAGCGGCCGAACTAGCGGCTACGAGCAGTACTTC. The gene calls are TRBV6-2 or TRBV6-3 and TRBJ2-7; 8 positions match TRBD2. The CDR3 runs to 13 residues. Trimming cost V 8 bases and J 3 bases; bases outside gene matches: 6. Germline values: CDR1 MNHEY, CDR2 SVGEGT.

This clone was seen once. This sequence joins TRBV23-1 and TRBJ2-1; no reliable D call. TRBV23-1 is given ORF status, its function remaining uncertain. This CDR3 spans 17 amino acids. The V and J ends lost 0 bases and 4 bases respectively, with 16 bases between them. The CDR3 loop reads CASSQSVRQNSYNEQFF. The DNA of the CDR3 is TGCGCCAGCAGTCAATCGGTGCGGCAGAACTCGTACAATGAGCAGTTCTTC.

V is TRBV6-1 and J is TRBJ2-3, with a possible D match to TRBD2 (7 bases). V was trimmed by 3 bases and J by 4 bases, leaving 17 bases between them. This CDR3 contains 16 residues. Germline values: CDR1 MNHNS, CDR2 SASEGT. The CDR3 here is CASSDSRGGPADTQYF. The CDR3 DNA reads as TGTGCCAGCAGTGATTCGAGGGGGGGCCCTGCAGATACGCAGTATTTT.

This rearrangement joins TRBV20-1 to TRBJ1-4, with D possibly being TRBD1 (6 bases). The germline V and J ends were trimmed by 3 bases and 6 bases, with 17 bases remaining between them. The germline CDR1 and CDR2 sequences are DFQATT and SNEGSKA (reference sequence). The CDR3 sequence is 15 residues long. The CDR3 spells CSASPGHRADEKLFF. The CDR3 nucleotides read TGCAGTGCTAGTCCGGGACATCGGGCCGATGAAAAACTGTTTTTT.

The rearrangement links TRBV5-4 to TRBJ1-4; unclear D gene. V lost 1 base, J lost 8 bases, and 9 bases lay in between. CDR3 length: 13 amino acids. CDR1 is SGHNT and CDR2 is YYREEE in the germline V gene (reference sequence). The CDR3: CASSLRHSEKLFF. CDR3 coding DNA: TGTGCCAGCAGCTTGCGACATTCGGAAAAACTGTTTTTT.

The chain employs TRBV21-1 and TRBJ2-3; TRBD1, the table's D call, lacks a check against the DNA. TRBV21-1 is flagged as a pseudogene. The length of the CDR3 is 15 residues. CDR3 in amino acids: CASSKADSLTDTQYF. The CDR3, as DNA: TGTGCCAGCAGCAAAGCGGACAGCCTCACAGATACGCAGTATTTT.

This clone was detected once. CDR3 nucleotides: TGTGCCTGGGGGCTTGGGGAGACCCAGTACTTC. Translated, it gives CAWGLGETQYF. The rearrangement uses TRBV30 and TRBJ2-5, with D uncertain. There are 11 residues in the CDR3. CDR1 is GTSNPN, CDR2 SVGIG, per germline (reference sequence). V lost 5 bases to trimming and J lost 5 bases, with 9 bases between them.